The rows below give T cell receptor beta chains drawn from one sample of a study of Graves' ophthalmopathy and Graves' hyperthyroidism. TCRdb independently ran MiXCR on the multiplex PCR reads; one entry per CDR3 protein. The sample lists about 16,000 distinct CDR3 sequences, 46% seen once, with about 25% in the top ten. Sequencing used peripheral blood. These TCRs come from a woman aged 40 to 55 with stable Graves' hyperthyroidism. Both conserved end residues are part of each CDR3. D genes are given only for firm matches. Rows may omit the clone size; those that give it use once, few, many or a size class.

TRBV24-1	medium-sized	TRBJ1-1	TRBD1	CATSDSGTATEAFF	TGTGCCACCAGTGATTCGGGGACAGCCACTGAAGCTTTCTTT
TRBV6-2/TRBV6-3	few	TRBJ2-6	.	CASSYAVSGANVLTF	TGTGCCAGCAGTTACGCGGTCTCTGGGGCCAACGTCCTGACTTTC
TRBV30	.	TRBJ2-7	.	CAWSRDHYEQYF	TGTGCCTGGAGCAGGGACCACTACGAGCAGTACTTC
TRBV7-8	medium-sized	TRBJ2-5	TRBD1	CASSLRDRGGVANF	TGTGCCAGCAGCCTCCGGGACAGGGGTGGGGTGGCTAACTTC
TRBV5-4	few	TRBJ2-1	.	CASSFGSPSSYNEQFF	TGTGCCAGCAGCTTCGGGTCGCCGAGCTCCTACAATGAGCAGTTCTTC
TRBV20-1	many	TRBJ2-3	.	CSARGQGKDTQYF	TGCAGTGCTAGAGGCCAGGGGAAGGATACGCAGTATTTT
TRBV4-1	.	TRBJ2-3	.	CASSQRGATDTQYF	TGCGCCAGCAGCCAACGGGGGGCCACAGATACGCAGTATTTT
TRBV11-2	.	TRBJ1-2	TRBD1	CASSLAGRQGPNYGYTF	TGTGCCAGCAGCTTAGCAGGTCGACAGGGACCTAACTATGGCTACACCTTC
TRBV5-1	many	TRBJ2-7	.	CASSLNYRDGVNEQYF	TGCGCCAGCAGCCTGAACTACCGGGACGGGGTCAACGAGCAGTACTTC
TRBV19	many	TRBJ2-1	TRBD2	CASSIFPLLAGGRNEQFF	TGTGCCAGTAGTATATTTCCCCTTCTAGCGGGGGGGCGTAATGAGCAGTTCTTC
TRBV14	many	TRBJ1-5	TRBD1	CASSQGGTGKEPQHF	TGTGCCAGCAGCCAAGGGGGGACAGGGAAGGAGCCCCAGCATTTT
TRBV19	.	TRBJ2-3	TRBD1	CASGRGQGTDTRYF	TGTGCCAGTGGTCGGGGACAGGGGACAGATACGCGGTATTTT
TRBV5-5	.	TRBJ1-2	TRBD1	CASSDYRGGYGYTF	TGTGCCAGCAGCGATTACAGGGGCGGATATGGCTACACCTTC
TRBV7-3	.	TRBJ2-5	.	CASSLTGAEAQYF	TGTGCCAGCAGCTTAACTGGGGCCGAGGCCCAGTACTTC
TRBV9	.	TRBJ2-2	TRBD2	CASSFSGSGAGELFF	TGTGCCAGCAGCTTTAGCGGGAGCGGAGCCGGGGAGCTGTTTTTT
TRBV28	.	TRBJ1-5	.	CASSLYQEPTLPQHF	TGTGCCAGCAGTTTGTACCAGGAACCTACGCTGCCCCAGCATTTT
TRBV9	many	TRBJ2-7	.	CASSVDVDPHPREYSYEQYF	TGTGCCAGCAGCGTAGACGTAGATCCTCACCCACGGGAGTACTCCTACGAGCAGTACTTC
TRBV7-2	medium-sized	TRBJ1-2	TRBD1	CASSARQGRFGYTF	TGTGCCAGCAGCGCTAGACAGGGCCGTTTTGGCTACACCTTC
TRBV7-9	.	TRBJ2-1	.	CASSPIPERRNEQFF	TGTGCCAGCAGCCCGATTCCCGAGAGGCGCAATGAGCAGTTCTTC
TRBV19	many	TRBJ2-1	.	CASSPGLGSNEQFF	TGTGCCAGTAGTCCCGGATTGGGGTCCAATGAGCAGTTCTTC
TRBV27	few	TRBJ2-5	.	CASTDPDREGETQYF	TGTGCCAGCACCGATCCTGACAGGGAGGGAGAGACCCAGTACTTC
TRBV2	.	TRBJ2-3	TRBD2	CASRTGTSSGGSQYF	TGTGCCAGCAGGACCGGGACTAGCTCCGGGGGGTCGCAGTATTTT
TRBV2	.	TRBJ1-2	.	CASSDTGIYGYTF	TGTGCCAGCAGTGATACAGGGATTTATGGCTACACCTTC
TRBV19	.	TRBJ2-7	.	CASSIGEGYEQYF	TGTGCCAGTAGTATAGGGGAAGGATACGAGCAGTACTTC
TRBV13	few	TRBJ2-2	.	CASSSSVGGTGELFF	TGTGCCAGCAGCTCAAGCGTAGGGGGGACCGGGGAGCTGTTTTTT
TRBV20-1	.	TRBJ1-2	.	CSASERGGSNYGYTF	TGCAGTGCTAGTGAGAGGGGGGGATCTAACTATGGCTACACCTTC
TRBV19	.	TRBJ2-7	TRBD2	CASSMGTSGGQYF	TGTGCCAGTAGTATGGGGACTAGCGGGGGGCAGTACTTC
TRBV2	.	TRBJ1-1	TRBD1	CACYCGTGRTETFF	TGTGCCTGCTATTGCGGGACAGGGAGGACTGAAACTTTCTTT
TRBV25-1	medium-sized	TRBJ1-1	.	CASSESMGEAEAFF	TGTGCCAGCAGTGAATCTATGGGAGAGGCTGAAGCTTTCTTT
TRBV2	.	TRBJ1-2	TRBD1	CASSGTGGYRGYTF	TGTGCCAGCAGCGGGACAGGGGGCTACCGTGGCTACACCTTC
TRBV10-3	.	TRBJ2-7	TRBD1	CAISEQGAYEQYF	TGCGCCATCAGCGAACAGGGGGCCTACGAGCAGTACTTC
TRBV5-4	.	TRBJ2-1	.	CASSLGRENEQFF	TGTGCCAGCAGCTTGGGCAGGGAGAATGAGCAGTTCTTC
TRBV3-1	.	TRBJ1-5	TRBD1	CASGLGTVSNQPQHF	TGTGCCAGCGGCCTGGGGACAGTTAGCAATCAGCCCCAGCATTTT
TRBV14	many	TRBJ2-7	TRBD2	CASSPYTARLAGRDEQYF	TGTGCCAGCAGCCCCTACACCGCTCGACTAGCGGGACGGGACGAGCAGTACTTC
TRBV20-1	.	TRBJ2-7	TRBD1	CSLTGAHSYEQYF	TGCAGCTTAACAGGGGCCCACTCCTACGAGCAGTACTTC